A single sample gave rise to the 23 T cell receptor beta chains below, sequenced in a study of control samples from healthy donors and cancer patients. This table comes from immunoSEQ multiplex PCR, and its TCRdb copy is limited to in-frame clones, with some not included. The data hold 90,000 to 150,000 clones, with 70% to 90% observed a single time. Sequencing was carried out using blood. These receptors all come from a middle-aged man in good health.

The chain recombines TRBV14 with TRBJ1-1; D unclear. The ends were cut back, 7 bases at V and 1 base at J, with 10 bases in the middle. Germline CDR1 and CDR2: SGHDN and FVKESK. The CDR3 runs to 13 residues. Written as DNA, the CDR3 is TGTGCCAGCAAGGCCAGCCGGAACACTGAAGCTTTCTTT. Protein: CASKASRNTEAFF.

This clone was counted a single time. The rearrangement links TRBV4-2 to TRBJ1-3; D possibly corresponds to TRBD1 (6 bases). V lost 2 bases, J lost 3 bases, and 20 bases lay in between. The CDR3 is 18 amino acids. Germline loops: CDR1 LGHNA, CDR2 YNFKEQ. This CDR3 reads CASSQRRGRGKHGNTIYF. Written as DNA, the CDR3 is TGTGCCAGCAGCCAACGGAGGGGGAGGGGCAAGCATGGAAACACCATATATTTT.

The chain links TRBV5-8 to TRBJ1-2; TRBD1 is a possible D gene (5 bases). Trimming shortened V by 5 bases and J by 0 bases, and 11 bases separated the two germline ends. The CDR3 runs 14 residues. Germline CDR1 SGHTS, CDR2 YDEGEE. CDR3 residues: CASSFDRANYGYTF. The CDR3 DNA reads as TGTGCCAGCAGTTTCGACAGAGCTAACTATGGCTACACCTTC.

Here the CDR3 reads CASAQGANYGYTF. CDR3 in DNA: TGTGCCAGTGCACAGGGGGCTAACTATGGCTACACCTTC. This chain connects TRBV19 to TRBJ1-2, with 8 bases matching TRBD1. Germline lookup yields CDR1 LNHDA and CDR2 SQIVND (reference sequence). V lost 8 bases and J lost 0; bases outside the gene matches: 2. This CDR3 spans 13 amino acids.

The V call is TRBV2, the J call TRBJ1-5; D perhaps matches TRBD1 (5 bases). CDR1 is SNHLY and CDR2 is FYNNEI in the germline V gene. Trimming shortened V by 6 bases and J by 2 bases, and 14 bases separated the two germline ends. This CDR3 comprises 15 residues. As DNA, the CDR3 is TGTGCCAGCAGGGGACGCCAGGCGCGCAATCAGCCCCAGCATTTT. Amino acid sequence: CASRGRQARNQPQHF.

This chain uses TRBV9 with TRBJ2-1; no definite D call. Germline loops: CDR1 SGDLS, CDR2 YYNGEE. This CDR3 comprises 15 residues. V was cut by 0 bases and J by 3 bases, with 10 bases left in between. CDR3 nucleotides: TGTGCCAGCAGCGTAGGGGTAACTAACTACAATGAGCAGTTCTTC. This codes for CASSVGVTNYNEQFF.

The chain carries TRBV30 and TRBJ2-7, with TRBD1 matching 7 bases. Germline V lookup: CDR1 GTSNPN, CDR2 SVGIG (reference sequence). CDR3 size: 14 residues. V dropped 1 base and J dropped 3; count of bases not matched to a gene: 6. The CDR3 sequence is CAWSGTGTGYEQYF. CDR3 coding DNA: TGTGCCTGGAGTGGGACAGGCACGGGCTACGAGCAGTACTTC.

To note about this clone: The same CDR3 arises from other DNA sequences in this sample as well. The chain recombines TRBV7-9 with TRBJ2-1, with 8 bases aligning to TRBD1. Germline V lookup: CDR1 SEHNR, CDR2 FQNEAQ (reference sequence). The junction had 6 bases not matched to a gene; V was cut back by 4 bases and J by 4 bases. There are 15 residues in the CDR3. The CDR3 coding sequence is TGTGCCAGCAGCTCAGGGACAGGAACGTACAATGAGCAGTTCTTC. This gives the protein CASSSGTGTYNEQFF.

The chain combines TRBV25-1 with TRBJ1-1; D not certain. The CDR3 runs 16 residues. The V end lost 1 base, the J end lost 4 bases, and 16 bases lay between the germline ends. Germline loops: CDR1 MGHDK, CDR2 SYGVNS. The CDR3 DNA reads TGTGCCAGCAGTGAATGGACCGCTGACTGGGGCACTGAAGCTTTCTTT. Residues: CASSEWTADWGTEAFF.

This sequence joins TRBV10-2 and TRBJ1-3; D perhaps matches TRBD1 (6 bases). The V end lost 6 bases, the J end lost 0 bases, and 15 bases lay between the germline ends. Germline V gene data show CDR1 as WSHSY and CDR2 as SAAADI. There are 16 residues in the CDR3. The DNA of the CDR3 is TGCGCCAGCAGGAGGGGGAGTTCAGACTCTGGAAACACCATATATTTT. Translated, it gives CASRRGSSDSGNTIYF.

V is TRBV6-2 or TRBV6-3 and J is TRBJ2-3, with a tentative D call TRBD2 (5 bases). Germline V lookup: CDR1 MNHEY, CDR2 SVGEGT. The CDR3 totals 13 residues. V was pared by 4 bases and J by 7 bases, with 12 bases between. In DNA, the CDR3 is TGTGCCAGCAGTTCAAACTCGGGGAATACGCAGTATTTT. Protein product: CASSSNSGNTQYF.

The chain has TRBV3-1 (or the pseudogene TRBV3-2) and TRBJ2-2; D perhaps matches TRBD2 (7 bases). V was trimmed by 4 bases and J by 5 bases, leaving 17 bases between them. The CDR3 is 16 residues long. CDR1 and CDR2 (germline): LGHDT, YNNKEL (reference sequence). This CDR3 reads CASSRREAGATGELFF. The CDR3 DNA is TGTGCCAGCAGCCGCCGGGAGGCGGGGGCAACCGGGGAGCTGTTTTTT.

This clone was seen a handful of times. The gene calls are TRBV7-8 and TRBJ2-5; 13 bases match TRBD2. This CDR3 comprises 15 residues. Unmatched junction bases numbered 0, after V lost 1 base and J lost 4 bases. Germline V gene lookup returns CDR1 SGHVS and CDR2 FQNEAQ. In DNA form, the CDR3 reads TGTGCCAGCAGCTTAGGACTAGCGGGGGGAGAGACCCAGTACTTC. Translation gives CASSLGLAGGETQYF.

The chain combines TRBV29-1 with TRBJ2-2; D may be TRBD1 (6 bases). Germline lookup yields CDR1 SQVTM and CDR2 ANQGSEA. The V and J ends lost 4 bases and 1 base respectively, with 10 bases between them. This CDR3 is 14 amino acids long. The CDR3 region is CSVAGTLNTGELFF. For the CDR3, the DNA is TGCAGCGTTGCCGGGACATTGAACACCGGGGAGCTGTTTTTT.

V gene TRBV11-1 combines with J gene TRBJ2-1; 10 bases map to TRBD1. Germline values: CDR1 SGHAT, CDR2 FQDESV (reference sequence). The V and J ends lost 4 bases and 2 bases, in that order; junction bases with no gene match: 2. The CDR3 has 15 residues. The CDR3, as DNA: TGTGCCAGCAGCTCGGACAGGGGGACCTACAATGAGCAGTTCTTC. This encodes CASSSDRGTYNEQFF.

CDR3 sequence: CASSLLFTTGELFF. CDR3 nucleotides: TGTGCCAGCAGCTTGTTATTTACCACCGGGGAGCTGTTTTTT. This chain links TRBV11-3 with TRBJ2-2; D gene ambiguous. V lost 3 bases and J 4 bases, leaving 9 bases between the germline ends. CDR3 length equals 14 residues. Germline lookup yields CDR1 SGHNT and CDR2 YENEEA. The whole variable domain, remainder taken from reference TRBV11-3 and TRBJ2-2, is EAGVVQSPRYKIIEKKQPVAFWCNPISGHNTLYWYLQNLGQGPELLIRYENEEAVDDSQLPKDRFSAERLKGVDSTLKIQPAELGDSAVYLCASSLLFTTGELFFGEGSRLTVL.

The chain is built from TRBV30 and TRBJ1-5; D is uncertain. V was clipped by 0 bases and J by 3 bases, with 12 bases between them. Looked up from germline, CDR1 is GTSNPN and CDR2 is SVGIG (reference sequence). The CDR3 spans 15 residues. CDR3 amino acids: CAWSVGGAFNQPQHF. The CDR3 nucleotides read TGTGCCTGGAGTGTGGGAGGTGCGTTCAATCAGCCCCAGCATTTT.

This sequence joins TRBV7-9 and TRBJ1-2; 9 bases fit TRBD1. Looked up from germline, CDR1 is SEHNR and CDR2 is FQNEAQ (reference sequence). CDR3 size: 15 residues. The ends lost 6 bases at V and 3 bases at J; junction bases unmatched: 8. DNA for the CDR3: TGTGCCAGCAGACCCCGGACAGGGGATCACTATGGCTACACCTTC. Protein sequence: CASRPRTGDHYGYTF. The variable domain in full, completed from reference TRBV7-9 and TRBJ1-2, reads DTGVSQNPRHKITKRGQNVTFRCDPISEHNRLYWYRQTLGQGPEFLTYFQNEAQLEKSRLLSDRFSAERPKGSFSTLEIQRTEQGDSAMYLCASRPRTGDHYGYTFGSGTRLTVV.

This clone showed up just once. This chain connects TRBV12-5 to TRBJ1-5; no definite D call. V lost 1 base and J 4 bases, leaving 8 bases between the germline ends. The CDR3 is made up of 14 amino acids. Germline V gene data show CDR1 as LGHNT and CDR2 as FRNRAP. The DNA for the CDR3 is TGTGCTAGTGGTTTGGCCACGGATAATCAGCCCCAGCATTTT. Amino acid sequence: CASGLATDNQPQHF.

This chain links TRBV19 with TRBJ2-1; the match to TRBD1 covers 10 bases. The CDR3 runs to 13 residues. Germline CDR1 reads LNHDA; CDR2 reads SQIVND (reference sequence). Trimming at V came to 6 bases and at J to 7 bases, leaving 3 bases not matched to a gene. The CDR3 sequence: CASRGTGANEQFF. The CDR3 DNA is TGTGCCAGTAGGGGGACAGGGGCTAATGAGCAGTTCTTC.

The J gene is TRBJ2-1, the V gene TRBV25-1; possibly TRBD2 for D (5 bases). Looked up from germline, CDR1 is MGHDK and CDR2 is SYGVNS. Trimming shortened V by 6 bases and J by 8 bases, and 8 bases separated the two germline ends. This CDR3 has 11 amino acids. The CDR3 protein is CASRRVHEQFF. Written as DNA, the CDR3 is TGTGCCAGCAGGCGGGTCCATGAGCAGTTCTTC.

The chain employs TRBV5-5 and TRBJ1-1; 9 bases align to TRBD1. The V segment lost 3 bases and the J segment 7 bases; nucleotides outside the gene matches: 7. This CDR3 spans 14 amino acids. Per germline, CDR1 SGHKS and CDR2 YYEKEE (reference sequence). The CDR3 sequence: CASSSTGGANEAFF. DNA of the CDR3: TGTGCCAGCAGCTCTACAGGGGGCGCGAATGAAGCTTTCTTT.

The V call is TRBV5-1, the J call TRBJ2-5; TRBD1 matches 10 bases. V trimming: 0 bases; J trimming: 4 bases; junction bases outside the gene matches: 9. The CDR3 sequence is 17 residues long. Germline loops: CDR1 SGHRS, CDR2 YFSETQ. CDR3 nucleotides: TGCGCCAGCAGCTTGGGAGGCGGGACAGGGGTATCAGAGACCCAGTACTTC. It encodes CASSLGGGTGVSETQYF.